Each of the 6 T cell receptor beta chains below was sequenced from the same sample in a study of sequential checkpoint blockade in melanoma. Indicated treatment: randomized to nivolumab then ipilimumab (arm A) or the reverse (arm B). TCRdb's table, derived via immunoSEQ multiplex PCR, lists solely in-frame clones and lacks some. Of 30,000 to 45,000 clones in the sample, roughly 88% were seen once. Sample: CD8+ T cells sorted from blood (inferred from file names), taken from a patient given nivolumab and ipilimumab in sequence. The receptor set was obtained from a human donor with melanoma.

The genes are TRBV7-6 and TRBJ2-5; weak D call: TRBD2 (6 bases). The V gene lost 2 bases and the J gene lost 2 bases, with 21 bases spanning the gap. The germline V gene encodes CDR1 SGHVS and CDR2 FNYEAQ. The CDR3 runs 18 residues. The CDR3 nucleotides are TGTGCCAGCAGCTTAACCCCCTACCGAGGACTACCTCAAGAGACCCAGTACTTC. The encoded protein is CASSLTPYRGLPQETQYF.

The gene calls are TRBV25-1 and TRBJ1-5, with D maybe TRBD1 (6 bases). V shed 4 bases and J shed 0 bases, with 16 bases lying between them. The CDR3 totals 17 residues. CDR1 and CDR2 from the germline V gene are MGHDK and SYGVNS. The DNA for the CDR3 is TGTGCCAGCAGTGTCCGACGGACAGATAATAGCAATCAGCCCCAGCATTTT. Amino acid sequence: CASSVRRTDNSNQPQHF.

This rearrangement joins TRBV27 to TRBJ2-7; 7 nucleotides line up with TRBD2. Germline V gives CDR1 MNHEY, CDR2 SMNVEV (reference sequence). The CDR3 length is 14 residues. V shed 6 bases, J shed 3 bases, and the junction held 8 bases outside the gene matches. CDR3 loop: CASRRSGIDYEQYF. Written as DNA, the CDR3 is TGTGCCAGCAGGCGAAGCGGGATCGACTACGAGCAGTACTTC.

This chain connects TRBV25-1 to TRBJ1-2; D is unclear. Germline values: CDR1 MGHDK, CDR2 SYGVNS. The CDR3 contains 16 residues. Trimming cost V 4 bases and J 1 base, with 16 bases left between them. CDR3 region: CASSVAAETDNYGYTF. In DNA form, the CDR3 reads TGTGCCAGCAGTGTAGCAGCCGAGACCGATAACTATGGCTACACCTTC.

J is TRBJ2-5 and V is TRBV7-6; 7 bases map to TRBD1. The DNA end is more similar to TRBJ2-7, so the J call may be wrong. This CDR3 has 14 residues. Germline V lookup: CDR1 SGHVS, CDR2 FNYEAQ. The CDR3, as DNA: TGTGCCAGCAGCTTAAGGGACAGCTCCTACGAGCAGTACTTC. Amino acid sequence: CASSLRDSSYEQYF.

J is TRBJ2-3 and V is TRBV30, with D perhaps matching TRBD1 (6 bases). Germline V gives CDR1 GTSNPN, CDR2 SVGIG (reference sequence). Trimming pared 3 bases from V and 3 bases from J, leaving 16 bases between. This CDR3 contains 15 residues. The chain's CDR3 is CAWSLGTRGTDTQYF. In nucleotides, the CDR3 is TGTGCCTGGAGCCTCGGGACGAGGGGGACAGATACGCAGTATTTT.